This TCR beta chain was documented in a study of identical twins. This clonotype appeared a few times. Unique molecular identifiers were present on the cDNA, and a universal primer site came from template switching. Each CDR3 protein gets one entry after TCRdb re-called the 5' RACE reads with MiXCR. The sample consists of approximately 500,000 distinct CDR3 sequences, more than 20% of them appearing once. V lost 3 bases to trimming and J lost 2 bases, with 10 bases between them. The CDR3 sequence is 14 residues long. These data also formed part of another study, on T cells expressing NK-cell markers. From that paper: These clonotypes additionally ranked first within the CD3+CD56-NKG2C+ fraction of four donors.

This clonotype was sampled from a woman younger than 30 in good health. The chain joins TRBV12-3 or TRBV12-4 to TRBJ1-1; weak D call: TRBD1 (5 bases). The specimen was CD4+ T cells sorted from blood. CDR3 bases: TGTGCCAGCAGTTTGAGGGACGGAAACACTGAAGCTTTCTTT. Translation: CASSLRDGNTEAFF.